Given below is one T cell receptor (beta chain) in context. The data originate from a study of blood T cell repertoires in COVID-19. As for the study in general: T cells, B-cell-depleted T cells, or PBMCs supplied cDNA or gDNA.

Profiling relied on immunoSEQ multiplex PCR, and the TCRdb table lists in-frame clones only, not all of them. The sample lists 140,000 to 150,000 clones, less than 90% occurring once. This CDR3 is built from 14 residues. V was clipped by 3 bases and J by 6 bases, with 13 bases between them. Germline-derived CDR1 and CDR2 are LGHNA and YSLEER. V usage is TRBV4-3 and J usage is TRBJ2-3; D might be TRBD1 (6 bases). The sample taken for sequencing was peripheral blood. The sequence was collected from a human donor in a cohort sampled during active COVID-19. CDR3 residues: CASSHLQRGDTQYF. The CDR3 coding sequence is TGCGCCAGCAGCCACCTTCAAAGGGGGGATACGCAGTATTTT.